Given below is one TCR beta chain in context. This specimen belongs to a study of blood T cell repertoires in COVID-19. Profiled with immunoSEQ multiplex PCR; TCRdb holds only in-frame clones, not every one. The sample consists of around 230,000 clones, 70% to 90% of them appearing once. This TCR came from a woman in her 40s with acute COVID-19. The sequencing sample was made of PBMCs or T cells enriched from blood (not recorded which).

The CDR3 protein is CASRGLSGRGEQFF. In DNA form, the CDR3 reads TGTGCCAGCAGAGGTCTATCCGGGAGGGGTGAGCAGTTCTTC. The chain recombines TRBV6-5 with TRBJ2-1, with 8 bases fitting TRBD2. V shed 6 bases, J shed 9 bases, and the junction held 10 bases outside the gene matches. CDR3 size: 14 residues. Germline V lookup: CDR1 MNHEY, CDR2 SVGAGI.